The rows below give T cell receptor beta chains drawn from one sample of a study of vaccination and CD4 T cells after COVID-19. Using its own MiXCR run on the PCR reads, TCRdb lists one record per CDR3 protein. The sample carries 15,000 or so distinct CDR3 sequences, roughly two fifths recorded once. The antigens for these receptors are not known. Sequenced input: CD4+ T cells from blood, cultured in vitro. All receptors derive from a human donor who had recovered from COVID-19. Each CDR3 is given with its conserved first and last residue. Fields, in order: D gene, CDR3 length, clone size, J gene, V gene, CDR3 DNA, CDR3 protein. A D gene is named only where the DNA matches it firmly. Clone sizes are given selectively: once, few, many, or a class where the clone is expanded.

NA 15 NA TRBJ2-5 TRBV24-1 TGTGCCACCAGTGAAATGACAGTCGGAATAGAGACCCAGTACTTC CATSEMTVGIETQYF
NA 13 few TRBJ2-7 TRBV30 TGTGCCTGGAGTGTACGTACCCTGGGAGAGCAGTACTTC CAWSVRTLGEQYF
NA 11 NA TRBJ1-2 TRBV2 TGTGCCAGCAACGGGGGGACTGGCTACACCTTC CASNGGTGYTF
TRBD2 15 few TRBJ2-5 TRBV20-1 TGCAGTGCTTATCAAGCGGGAGGGAGAGGGGAGACCCAGTACTTC CSAYQAGGRGETQYF
TRBD2 15 few TRBJ2-1 TRBV24-1 TGTGCCACCAGGGGGATAGCGGGGACGCACGATGAGCAGTTCTTC CATRGIAGTHDEQFF
NA 13 few TRBJ1-2 TRBV6-1 TGTGCCAGCAGTGAAAATGGGGACTATGGCTACACCTTC CASSENGDYGYTF
TRBD1 15 NA TRBJ1-1 TRBV6-1 TGTGCCAGCAGTGGGGCAGGGACAGCCAACACTGAAGCTTTCTTT CASSGAGTANTEAFF
TRBD2 15 NA TRBJ2-4 TRBV27 TGTGCCAGCAGTTTCCTACCTCAGCGGGGTAACATTCAGTACTTC CASSFLPQRGNIQYF
TRBD2 16 NA TRBJ2-7 TRBV19 TGTGCCAGTAGTACTAGCGGCACTAGACTCTCCTACGAGCAGTACTTC CASSTSGTRLSYEQYF
NA 15 NA TRBJ2-5 TRBV5-4 TGTGCCAGCAGCTTGGATCTTACAGCTCAAGAGACCCAGTACTTC CASSLDLTAQETQYF
TRBD1 15 NA TRBJ1-2 TRBV19 TGTGCCAGTAGGACCACAGGGGGCGCAGGGTATGGCTACACCTTC CASRTTGGAGYGYTF
TRBD1 16 NA TRBJ1-2 TRBV14 TGTGCCAGCAGCCAAGATAGAGGGACAGGCTTCTATGGCTACACCTTC CASSQDRGTGFYGYTF
NA 13 few TRBJ1-2 TRBV27 TGTGCCAGCAGTTCACAACGGAACTATGGCTACACCTTC CASSSQRNYGYTF
NA 13 NA TRBJ2-5 TRBV20-1 TGCAGTGCTAGGTCCGGGGGCGTGGAGACCCAGTACTTC CSARSGGVETQYF